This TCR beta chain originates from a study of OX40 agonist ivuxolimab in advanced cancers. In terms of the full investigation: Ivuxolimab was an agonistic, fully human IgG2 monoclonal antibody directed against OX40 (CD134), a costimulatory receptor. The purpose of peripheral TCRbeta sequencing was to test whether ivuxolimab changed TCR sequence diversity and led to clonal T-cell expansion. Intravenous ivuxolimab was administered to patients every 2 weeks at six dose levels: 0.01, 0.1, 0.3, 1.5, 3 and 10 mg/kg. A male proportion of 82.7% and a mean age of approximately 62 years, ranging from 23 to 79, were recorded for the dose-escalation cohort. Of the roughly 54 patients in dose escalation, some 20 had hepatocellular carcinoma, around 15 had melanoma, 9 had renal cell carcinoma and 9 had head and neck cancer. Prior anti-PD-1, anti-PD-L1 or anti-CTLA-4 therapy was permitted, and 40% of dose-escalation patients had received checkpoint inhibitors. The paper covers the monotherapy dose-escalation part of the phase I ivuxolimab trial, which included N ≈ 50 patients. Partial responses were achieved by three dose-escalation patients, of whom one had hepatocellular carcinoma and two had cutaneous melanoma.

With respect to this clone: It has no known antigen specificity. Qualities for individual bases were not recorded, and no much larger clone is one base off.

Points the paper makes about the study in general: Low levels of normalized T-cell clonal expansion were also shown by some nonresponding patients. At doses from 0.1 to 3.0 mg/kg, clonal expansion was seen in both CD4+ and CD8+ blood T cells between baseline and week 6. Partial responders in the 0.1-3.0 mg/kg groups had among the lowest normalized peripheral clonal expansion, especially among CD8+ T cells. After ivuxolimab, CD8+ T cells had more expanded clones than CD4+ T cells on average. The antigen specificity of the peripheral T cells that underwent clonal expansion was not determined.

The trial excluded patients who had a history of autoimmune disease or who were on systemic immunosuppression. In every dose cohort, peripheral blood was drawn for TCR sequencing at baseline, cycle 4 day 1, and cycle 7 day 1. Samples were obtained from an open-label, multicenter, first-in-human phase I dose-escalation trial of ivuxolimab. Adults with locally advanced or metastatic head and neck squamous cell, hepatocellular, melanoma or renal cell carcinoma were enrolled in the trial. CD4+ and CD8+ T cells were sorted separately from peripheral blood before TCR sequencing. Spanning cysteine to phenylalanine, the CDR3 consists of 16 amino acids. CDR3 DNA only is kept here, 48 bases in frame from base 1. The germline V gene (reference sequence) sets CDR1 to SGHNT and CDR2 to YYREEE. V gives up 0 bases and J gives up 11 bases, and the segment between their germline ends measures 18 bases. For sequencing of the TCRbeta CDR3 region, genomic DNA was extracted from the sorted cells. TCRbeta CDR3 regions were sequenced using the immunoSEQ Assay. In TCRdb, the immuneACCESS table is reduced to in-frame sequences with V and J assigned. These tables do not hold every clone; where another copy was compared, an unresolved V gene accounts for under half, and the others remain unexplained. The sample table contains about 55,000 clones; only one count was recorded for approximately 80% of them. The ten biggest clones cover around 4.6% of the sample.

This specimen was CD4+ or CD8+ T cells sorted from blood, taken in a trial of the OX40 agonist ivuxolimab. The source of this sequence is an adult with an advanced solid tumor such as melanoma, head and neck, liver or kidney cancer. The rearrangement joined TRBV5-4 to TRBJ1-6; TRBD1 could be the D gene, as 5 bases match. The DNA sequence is TGTGCCAGCAGCTTGGGCTCGGACGGGGTAGGGGCACCCCTCCACTTT. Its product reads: CASSLGSDGVGAPLHF.